Listed below are T cell receptor beta chains from one sample, sequenced in a study of PD-L1 blockade in urothelial cancer. The method was immunoSEQ multiplex PCR; TCRdb's version includes in-frame clones alone and lacks a portion of them. The sample comprises 25,000 to 40,000 clones, roughly 82% of which are singletons, and roughly 29% rests with the top ten. Sequenced here: PBMCs, sampled around atezolizumab (anti-PD-L1) treatment. The receptors derive from a man in his sixties with urothelial cancer. Each CDR3 is given with its conserved first and last residue. D genes are given only for firm matches. Only some rows state a clone size, as once, few, many or a class for expanded clones.

>TRBJ2-1|.|TRBV19|once
CATNVPRRGYGNEQFF
TGTGCCACCAACGTTCCAAGAAGGGGTTATGGCAATGAGCAGTTCTTC
>TRBJ1-5|TRBD1|TRBV18|.
CASSLDRWSNQPQHF
TGTGCCAGCTCACTGGACAGGTGGAGCAATCAGCCCCAGCATTTT
>TRBJ1-1|.|TRBV5-1|.
CASSLAGSSTEAFF
TGCGCCAGCAGCTTGGCAGGATCGAGCACTGAAGCTTTCTTT
>TRBJ2-3|TRBD1|TRBV5-1|.
CASSTDRGSTDTQYF
TGCGCCAGCAGCACGGACAGGGGAAGCACAGATACGCAGTATTTT
>TRBJ1-6|TRBD1|TRBV19|.
CASSMFVGQGLRAGNSPLHF
TGTGCCAGTAGTATGTTTGTTGGACAGGGTCTCCGGGCGGGTAATTCACCCCTCCACTTT
>TRBJ1-1|.|TRBV7-9|few
CASSRNTEAFF
TGTGCCAGCAGCCGGAACACTGAAGCTTTCTTT
>TRBJ2-3|.|TRBV6-5|.
CASSRGQSTDTQYF
TGTGCCAGCAGCCGTGGACAGAGCACAGATACGCAGTATTTT
>TRBJ2-1|.|TRBV6-1|.
CASSEIAPYNEQFF
TGTGCCAGCAGTGAGATAGCGCCCTACAATGAGCAGTTCTTC
>TRBJ1-5|.|TRBV30|once
CAWSPRGGPGQPQHF
TGTGCCTGGAGCCCACGGGGGGGACCCGGTCAGCCCCAGCATTTT
>TRBJ1-6|.|TRBV7-2|.
CASSLVPGNSPLHF
TGTGCCAGCAGCTTAGTACCGGGGAATTCACCCCTCCACTTT
>TRBJ2-1|.|TRBV9|.
CASSVQATLGGEQFF
TGTGCCAGCAGCGTACAGGCTACCCTAGGGGGTGAGCAGTTCTTC
>TRBJ2-1|TRBD1|TRBV5-1|.
CASSPDGWQGDDEQFF
TGCGCCAGCAGCCCGGACGGGTGGCAGGGGGACGATGAGCAGTTCTTC